This T cell receptor (beta chain) emerged from a study of regulatory T cells in long-lasting Graves disease. V dropped 6 bases and J dropped 3; count of bases not matched to a gene: 7. This CDR3 has 15 amino acids. Germline CDR1 SGHAT, CDR2 FQNNGV. The time point here: persistent/refractory GD, antithyroid drugs over 5 years with positive TRAb. PBMC RNA was the source of the TCR library. According to the study, TCR beta libraries were built with iRepertoire HTBI primers and CDR3-region Arm-PCR. Original data processing: From all samples, identification returned over 11 TRBJ and under 75 TRBV segments. One entry per CDR3 protein, called by TCRdb with MiXCR from the multiplex PCR reads. These V and J calls derive from TCRdb rather than the authors' analysis. The sample lists roughly 700,000 distinct CDR3 sequences, about 32% seen once, with about two fifths in the top ten.

The gene calls are TRBV11-2 and TRBJ2-7, with 11 bases lining up with TRBD1. Here the sequenced sample was peripheral blood mononuclear cells (PBMCs), taken when the disease was refractory, from a patient treated with antithyroid drugs. This TCR was recovered from a female donor with Graves disease. The CDR3 is CASRTPGQGVYEQYF. The CDR3 bases are TGTGCCAGCAGGACCCCGGGACAGGGGGTCTACGAGCAGTACTTC.